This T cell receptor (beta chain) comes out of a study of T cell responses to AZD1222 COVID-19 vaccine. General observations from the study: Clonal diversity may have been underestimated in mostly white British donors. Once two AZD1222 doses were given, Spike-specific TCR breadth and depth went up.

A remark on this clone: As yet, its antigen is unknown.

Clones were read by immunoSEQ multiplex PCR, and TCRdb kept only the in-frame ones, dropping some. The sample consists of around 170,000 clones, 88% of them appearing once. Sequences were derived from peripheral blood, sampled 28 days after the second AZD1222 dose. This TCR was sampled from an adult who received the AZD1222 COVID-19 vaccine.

CDR3 sequence: CASSFGLYNSPLHF. CDR3 nucleotide sequence: TGTGCCAGCAGCTTTGGGCTTTATAATTCACCCCTCCACTTT. The genes are TRBV11-2 and TRBJ1-6, with unresolved D. V lost 3 bases to trimming and J lost 4 bases, with 7 bases between them. This CDR3 has 14 residues. Germline CDR1 is SGHAT and CDR2 is FQNNGV. The complete variable domain, with remaining parts taken from reference TRBV11-2 and TRBJ1-6, reads EAGVAQSPRYKIIEKRQSVAFWCNPISGHATLYWYQQILGQGPKLLIQFQNNGVVDDSQLPKDRFSAERLKGVDSTLKIQPAKLEDSAVYLCASSFGLYNSPLHFGNGTRLTVT.